This T cell receptor (beta chain) was documented in a study of blood T cell repertoires in COVID-19. At the level of the study: The United States, Italy and Spain supplied acute and convalescent COVID-19 samples. In each case, the material was cDNA or gDNA derived from T cells, B-cell-depleted T cells, or PBMCs.

This clone was recorded once. Original analysis: Nucleated cell number was recorded as an estimate derived from reference gene primer amplification. The repertoire was sequenced with immunoSEQ multiplex PCR; TCRdb's copy has only in-frame clones and lacks some. V and J calls plus clone size are reproduced from that table; the DNA served to infer D and trimming. The sample holds more than 85,000 clones, approximately 80% seen once. The CDR3 sequence is 16 residues long. CDR1 SGHVS and CDR2 FNYEAQ come from the germline V gene. The junction had 10 bases not matched to a gene; V was cut back by 5 bases and J by 0 bases.

The chain has TRBV7-6 and TRBJ2-7; the match to TRBD1 covers 7 bases. Material: peripheral blood. The sequence came from a human donor in a cohort sampled during active COVID-19. CDR3 DNA: TGTGCCAGCAGCCCCGACAGGGTACGTTACTCCTACGAGCAGTACTTC. Protein: CASSPDRVRYSYEQYF.